Below, 5 T cell receptor beta chains from the same sample are listed, as sequenced in a study of vaccination effects on CD4 cells after COVID-19. Antigen-specific CD4+ T cells were expanded with viral peptide pools in the ViraFEST assay before sequencing. Subsequent to a culture period of under twelve days, CD4+ T cells were isolated. What these receptors recognize is not known. Clones were read by immunoSEQ multiplex PCR, and TCRdb kept only the in-frame ones, dropping some. Among 25,000 to 35,000 clones listed, about 72% were seen once. The sample was CD4+ T cells from PBMCs cultured with HCoV-229E spike peptides, taken before COVID-19 vaccination. These receptors all come from a human donor who received a COVID-19 vaccine.

The chain has TRBV28 and TRBJ1-6; 10 bases match TRBD1. This CDR3 is 14 amino acids long. J lost 8 bases, V lost 6 bases, and 4 bases had no gene match. Germline loops: CDR1 MDHEN, CDR2 SYDVKM. CDR3 nucleotide sequence: TGTGCCAGCAGAGTGACAGGGGGCCATTCACCCCTCCACTTT. It yields the protein CASRVTGGHSPLHF.

The J gene is TRBJ2-7, the V gene TRBV6-2 or TRBV6-3; no clear D gene. With 6 bases removed from V and 4 bases from J, the gap between germline ends came to 10 bases. The CDR3 is 12 amino acids. Per the germline V gene, CDR1 is MNHEY and CDR2 is SVGEGT. CDR3 nucleotides: TGTGCCAGCAGCAGAACCCCATACGAGCAGTACTTC. As protein: CASSRTPYEQYF.

The chain joins TRBV5-6 to TRBJ1-3; D is unresolved. The CDR3 sequence is 15 residues long. CDR1 SGHDT and CDR2 YYEEEE come from the germline V gene. Trimming removed 3 bases from V and 4 bases from J, with 14 bases in between. CDR3 sequence reads: CASSYRQVSGNTIYF. The CDR3 bases are TGTGCCAGCAGCTACCGCCAGGTTTCCGGAAACACCATATATTTT.

The genes are TRBV10-3 and TRBJ1-2, with 7 bases identical to TRBD1. The CDR3 has 15 residues. The ends lost 7 bases at V and 2 bases at J; junction bases unmatched: 10. Germline V gene sequence: CDR1 ENHRY, CDR2 SYGVKD. The CDR3 loop is CAITPGDRENYGYTF. The DNA for the CDR3 is TGTGCCATCACTCCCGGAGACAGGGAAAACTATGGCTACACCTTC.

The genes are TRBV3-1 (or the pseudogene TRBV3-2) and TRBJ2-3; tentative D call: TRBD2 (5 bases). Germline V gives CDR1 LGHDT, CDR2 YNNKEL (reference sequence). The V end was cut by 5 bases, the J end by 6 bases, with 9 bases between. The CDR3 consists of 12 residues. CDR3 amino acids: CASSYPGDTQYF. The CDR3 nucleotides read TGTGCCAGCAGCTACCCGGGGGATACGCAGTATTTT.